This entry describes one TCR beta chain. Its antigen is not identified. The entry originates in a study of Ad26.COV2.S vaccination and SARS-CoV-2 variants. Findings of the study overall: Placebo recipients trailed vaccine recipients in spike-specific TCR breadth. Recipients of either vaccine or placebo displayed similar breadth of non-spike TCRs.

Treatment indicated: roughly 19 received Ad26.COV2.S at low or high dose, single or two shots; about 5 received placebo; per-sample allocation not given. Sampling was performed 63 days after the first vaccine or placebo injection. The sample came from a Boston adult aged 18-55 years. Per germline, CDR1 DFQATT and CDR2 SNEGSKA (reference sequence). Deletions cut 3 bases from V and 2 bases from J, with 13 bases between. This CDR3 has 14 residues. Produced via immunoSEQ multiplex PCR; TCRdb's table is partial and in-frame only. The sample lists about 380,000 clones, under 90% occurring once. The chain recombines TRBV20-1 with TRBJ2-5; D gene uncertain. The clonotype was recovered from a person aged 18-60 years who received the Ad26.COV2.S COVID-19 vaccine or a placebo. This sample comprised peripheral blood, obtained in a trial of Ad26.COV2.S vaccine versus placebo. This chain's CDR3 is CSASNGPRQETQYF. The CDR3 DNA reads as TGCAGTGCTAGTAATGGGCCCCGACAAGAGACCCAGTACTTC.